The 2 T cell receptor beta chains in this list originate from one sample, sequenced in a study of blood T cell repertoires in COVID-19. Here immunoSEQ multiplex PCR was the method, and the copy in TCRdb shows in-frame clones only, minus some. The data contain under 150,000 clones, approximately 80% of them singletons. Source material: PBMCs or T cells enriched from blood (not recorded which). The receptors were sampled from a man aged 50 to 60 in a cohort exposed to, infected with or recovered from COVID-19 (not recorded which).

The chain uses TRBV12-5 and TRBJ2-7; D is perhaps TRBD2 (7 bases). This CDR3 region has 15 residues. Trimming took off 7 bases at V and 3 bases at J, with 19 bases between the two ends. CDR1 is LGHNT, CDR2 FRNRAP, per germline. The CDR3 here is CASATRGAPGYEQYF. The DNA for the CDR3 is TGTGCTAGTGCCACCCGGGGGGCCCCCGGCTACGAGCAGTACTTC.

This chain uses TRBV5-1 with TRBJ2-7; D might be TRBD1 (5 bases). CDR1 is SGHRS and CDR2 is YFSETQ in the germline V gene. The ends were cut back, 1 base at V and 6 bases at J, with 14 bases in the middle. This CDR3 spans 14 amino acids. The CDR3 nucleotides are TGCGCCAGCAGCTTGTCAGGGCCCGACGGCGAGCAGTACTTC. Translated, it gives CASSLSGPDGEQYF. The full variable domain, its missing parts supplied by reference TRBV5-1 and TRBJ2-7, is KAGVTQTPRYLIKTRGQQVTLSCSPISGHRSVSWYQQTPGQGLQFLFEYFSETQRNKGNFPGRFSGRQFSNSRSEMNVSTLELGDSALYLCASSLSGPDGEQYFGPGTRLTVT.